The 7 T cell receptor beta chains below were found in one sample sequenced in a study of T-cell reconstitution after alpha-beta-depleted transplantation in children. Preparing the TCRbeta library involved the use of unique molecular identifiers. TCRdb processed the PCR reads anew with MiXCR; each CDR3 protein has one entry. The sample contains about 610,000 distinct CDR3 sequences, about a quarter of which appear only once. Sequenced material: PBMCs, taken before TCRalphabeta/CD19-depleted stem cell transplant. Source of these receptors: a boy younger than two with Wiskott-Aldrich syndrome, due to receive a stem cell transplant.

This clonotype showed up just a few times. This chain joins TRBV9 and TRBJ2-7, with 10 bases fitting TRBD1. With 2 bases clipped from V and 3 bases from J, the junction kept 2 bases outside the gene matches. The CDR3 consists of 14 residues. The germline CDR1 and CDR2 sequences are SGDLS and YYNGEE. Written as DNA, the CDR3 is TGTGCCAGCAGCGTGGGGACAGGGGACTACGAGCAGTACTTC. Its translation: CASSVGTGDYEQYF.

CDR3 DNA sequence: TGCAGTGCCATGGGCAGCGGGAGTTACAATGAGCAGTTCTTC. Translation: CSAMGSGSYNEQFF. The chain recombines TRBV20-1 with TRBJ2-1, with 8 nucleotides matching TRBD2. Unmatched junction bases numbered 8, after V lost 6 bases and J lost 4 bases. The CDR3 has 14 residues. Germline CDR1 and CDR2: DFQATT and SNEGSKA (reference sequence).

The chain employs TRBV30 and TRBJ1-5; 10 bases fit TRBD1. Losses at the gene ends were 3 bases for V and 9 bases for J; bases not matched to a gene: 5. CDR1 and CDR2 (germline): GTSNPN, SVGIG (reference sequence). The CDR3 is 13 amino acids. For the CDR3, the DNA is TGTGCCTGGAGGTCGGGACAGGGGAGGCCCCAGCATTTT. This gives the protein CAWRSGQGRPQHF.

This clonotype was counted only a few times. The chain links TRBV27 to TRBJ2-7, with no clear D. Germline V gene data show CDR1 as MNHEY and CDR2 as SMNVEV (reference sequence). The V end lost 3 bases, the J end lost 3 bases, and 12 bases lay between the germline ends. The CDR3 is 14 residues long. The CDR3 loop is CASSFKDGLYEQYF. CDR3 in DNA: TGTGCCAGCAGTTTTAAGGACGGGCTCTACGAGCAGTACTTC.

This chain links TRBV12-3 or TRBV12-4 with TRBJ2-1; D remains unclear. V was pared by 5 bases and J by 5 bases, with 7 bases between. The CDR3 is made up of 12 amino acids. The CDR3 region is CASSPWDNEQFF. The CDR3 region has the DNA TGTGCCAGCAGTCCCTGGGACAATGAGCAGTTCTTC.

This chain's CDR3 is CASSDRLISSYNEQFF. The CDR3 DNA is TGTGCCAGCAGTGACCGGCTAATAAGCTCCTACAATGAGCAGTTCTTC. V usage is TRBV6-4 and J usage is TRBJ2-1, with D unresolved. Germline V lookup: CDR1 MRHNA, CDR2 SNTAGT. The CDR3 runs to 16 residues. V was trimmed by 2 bases and J by 0 bases, leaving 11 bases between them.

The genes are TRBV29-1 and TRBJ2-1; 8 bases align to TRBD1. The CDR3 spans 13 residues. CDR1 and CDR2 from the germline V gene are SQVTM and ANQGSEA. The J segment lost 4 bases and the V segment lost 5 bases, leaving 4 bases of the junction unmatched. The CDR3, as DNA: TGCAGCGTTACTGGACAGGGATACAATGAGCAGTTCTTC. It translates to CSVTGQGYNEQFF.